Listed here are 17 T cell receptor beta chains from one sample, sequenced in a study of T cells in Graves' hyperthyroidism and ophthalmopathy. There were TCR beta CDR3 regions amplified from RNA transcripts. The TCR CDR3 first-round RT-PCR relied on the HTBI primer set. Via MiXCR, TCRdb re-called the multiplex PCR reads, giving one row per CDR3 protein. The profile shows hundreds of thousands of distinct CDR3 sequences, about a sixth of them singletons. Sequencing was performed on blood. These receptors all stem from a woman in her twenties or thirties with Graves' hyperthyroidism.

The chain joins TRBV27 to TRBJ2-3; maybe TRBD1 (5 bases). The CDR3 runs 14 residues. V dropped 6 bases and J dropped 4 bases, with 14 bases sitting between them. Germline V gives CDR1 MNHEY, CDR2 SMNVEV (reference sequence). The chain's CDR3 is CASSLLRAADTQYF. CDR3 nucleotide sequence: TGTGCCAGCAGCTTGCTCAGGGCGGCAGATACGCAGTATTTT.

In regard to this clonotype: This may arise from a read error, as a much more abundant clone is one base away. The V call is TRBV28, the J call TRBJ1-4, with D possibly matching TRBD1 (5 bases). In germline, CDR1 is MDHEN, CDR2 SYDVKM. The CDR3 is made up of 13 amino acids. CDR3: CASGEGANEKLSF. The DNA for the CDR3 is TGTGCCAGCGGGGAAGGGGCTAATGAAAAACTGTCTTTT.

Many counts were recorded for this clonotype. The chain joins TRBV7-2 to TRBJ2-1, with D perhaps TRBD1 or TRBD2 (6 bases each). This CDR3 has 14 amino acids. Looked up from germline, CDR1 is SGHTA and CDR2 is FQGNSA. V lost 1 base to trimming and J lost 15 bases, with 19 bases between them. The CDR3 nucleotides read TGTGCCAGCAGCTTAGAGGGGGGTCTTCCGGCCGCGTTCTTC. This gives the protein CASSLEGGLPAAFF.

The DNA for the CDR3 is TGTGCCAGCAGCTTTTCTTGGGGAGGCGGCTACACCTTC. Protein: CASSFSWGGGYTF. The rearrangement links TRBV7-9 to TRBJ1-2, with D unclear. CDR3 size: 13 residues. Germline CDR1 reads SEHNR; CDR2 reads FQNEAQ (reference sequence). Trimming removed 3 bases from V and 8 bases from J, with 13 bases in between.

The J gene is TRBJ1-1, the V gene TRBV20-1; possible D gene TRBD1, 5 bases. The length of the CDR3 is 12 residues. V was trimmed by 4 bases and J by 0 bases, leaving 6 bases between them. The germline V gene has CDR1 DFQATT and CDR2 SNEGSKA (reference sequence). The CDR3 DNA follows: TGCAGTGCTACAGGGATGAACACTGAAGCTTTCTTT. As protein: CSATGMNTEAFF.

This clonotype has only one observation. The chain links TRBV18 to TRBJ1-1; 8 bases are a match to TRBD1. Trimming took 3 bases from V and 5 from J; bases not matched to a gene: 8. The CDR3 spans 15 residues. The V gene's germline CDR1 is KGHSH and CDR2 LQKENI. In DNA, the CDR3 is TGTGCCAGCTCACCCAGACAGGGGATTGAGACTGAAGCTTTCTTT. Amino acids: CASSPRQGIETEAFF.

This clonotype was seen more than once but under ten times. The J gene is TRBJ1-2, the V gene TRBV7-2; no firm D call. V shed 7 bases and J shed 1 base, with 10 bases lying between them. The germline gives CDR1 SGHTA, CDR2 FQGNSA. CDR3 size: 13 residues. The CDR3 DNA reads TGTGCCAGCACCCGGAGGGTTAACTATGGCTACACCTTC. It codes for CASTRRVNYGYTF.

Only a few counts were recorded for this clonotype. This chain connects TRBV13 to TRBJ2-1; a weak D match, TRBD2 (5 bases). There are 14 residues in the CDR3. V was cut by 5 bases and J by 6 bases, with 14 bases left in between. Germline CDR1 is PRHDT and CDR2 is FYEKMQ (reference sequence). This CDR3 is CASSPAPRGNEQFF. In DNA form, the CDR3 reads TGTGCCAGCAGCCCCGCTCCCCGGGGCAATGAGCAGTTCTTC.

V usage is TRBV4-3 and J usage is TRBJ2-3; the D is unclear. Deletions cut 3 bases from V and 0 bases from J, with 10 bases between. The CDR3 has 15 residues. Germline CDR1 reads LGHNA; CDR2 reads YSLEER. In DNA form, the CDR3 reads TGCGCCAGCAGCCATGATGGGCGGAGCACAGATACGCAGTATTTT. Translated, it gives CASSHDGRSTDTQYF.

The chain employs TRBV7-2 and TRBJ1-2; the D gene is possibly TRBD1 (6 bases). V gave up 4 bases and J gave up 4 bases, with 13 bases separating them. The CDR3 is made up of 14 amino acids. Germline V CDR1 and CDR2: SGHTA, FQGNSA. The CDR3 loop is CASSSSSGVYGYTF. DNA for the CDR3: TGTGCCAGCAGCTCTAGTTCAGGGGTCTATGGCTACACCTTC. The entire variable domain, with the rest obtained from reference TRBV7-2 and TRBJ1-2, is as follows: GAGVSQSPSNKVTEKGKDVELRCDPISGHTALYWYRQSLGQGLEFLIYFQGNSAPDKSGLPSDRFSAERTGGSVSTLTIQRTQQEDSAVYLCASSSSSGVYGYTFGSGTRLTVV.

This clonotype was seen at least ten times. The chain links TRBV20-1 to TRBJ2-7; D may match TRBD1 or TRBD2 (7 bases each). The CDR3 runs 16 residues. With 2 bases removed from V and 5 bases from J, the gap between germline ends came to 22 bases. Germline CDR1 is DFQATT and CDR2 is SNEGSKA (reference sequence). CDR3 coding DNA: TGCAGTGCTAGACAAGGGGAGGGGGCGACTCGTCACGAGCAGTACTTC. Translated: CSARQGEGATRHEQYF.

The CDR3 reads CASSAPRDSYTDTQYF. The CDR3 bases are TGTGCCAGCAGCGCCCCCCGGGACTCTTACACAGATACGCAGTATTTT. The V call is TRBV9, the J call TRBJ2-3, with D perhaps TRBD2 (6 bases). CDR1 is SGDLS, CDR2 YYNGEE, per germline. With 3 bases removed from V and 2 bases from J, the gap between germline ends came to 16 bases. The CDR3 has 16 amino acids. Supplemented by reference TRBV9 and TRBJ2-3, the full variable domain reads DSGVTQTPKHLITATGQRVTLRCSPRSGDLSVYWYQQSLDQGLQFLIQYYNGEERAKGNILERFSAQQFPDLHSELNLSSLELGDSALYFCASSAPRDSYTDTQYFGPGTRLTVL.

The chain recombines TRBV7-9 with TRBJ2-6; 14 positions match TRBD2. The CDR3 length is 21 residues. From germline, CDR1 is SEHNR and CDR2 FQNEAQ (reference sequence). V lost 2 bases and J lost 0; bases outside the gene matches: 9. DNA of the CDR3: TGTGCCAGCAGCTTATTATCTAGGGGACTAGCGGGGGTCTCTGGGGCCAACGTCCTGACTTTC. It codes for CASSLLSRGLAGVSGANVLTF.

This clonotype came up a few times. The chain combines TRBV27 with TRBJ1-1, with D perhaps TRBD1 (6 bases). Germline CDR1 and CDR2: MNHEY and SMNVEV (reference sequence). The CDR3 is made up of 17 amino acids. The germline V and J ends were trimmed by 0 bases and 5 bases, with 19 bases remaining between them. DNA of the CDR3: TGTGCCAGCAGTTTATCCCCTTACAACAGGGCGGTTACTGAAGCTTTCTTT. It encodes CASSLSPYNRAVTEAFF.

This clonotype showed up many times. The J gene is TRBJ2-5, the V gene TRBV6-2 or TRBV6-3, with D tentatively TRBD1 (6 bases). Germline V gives CDR1 MNHEY, CDR2 SVGEGT. The V and J ends lost 5 bases and 4 bases respectively, with 11 bases between them. The CDR3 runs to 13 residues. The CDR3 is CASSTGHRETQYF. CDR3 nucleotide sequence: TGTGCCAGCAGTACGGGACATAGAGAGACCCAGTACTTC.

This clonotype was detected only a few times. The rearrangement uses TRBV28 and TRBJ2-7, with 7 bases aligning to TRBD1. There are 17 residues in the CDR3. Germline V gene lookup returns CDR1 MDHEN and CDR2 SYDVKM. Trimming took 4 bases from V and 6 from J; bases not matched to a gene: 18. CDR3 DNA sequence: TGTGCCAGCAGTTACAGGGGCCGACGTGGGGCTTACCGCGAGCAGTACTTC. Translation: CASSYRGRRGAYREQYF.

A few counts support this clonotype. The rearrangement links TRBV6-2 or TRBV6-3 to TRBJ1-2; TRBD1 might be the D (6 bases). V was trimmed by 0 bases and J by 5 bases, leaving 10 bases between them. This CDR3 is built from 14 residues. CDR1 is MNHEY and CDR2 is SVGEGT in the germline V gene. CDR3 region: CASSYSGGWYGYTF. CDR3 sequence (DNA): TGTGCCAGCAGTTACTCTGGGGGCTGGTATGGCTACACCTTC.